The source of this T cell receptor beta chain is a study of radiotherapy plus CTLA-4 blockade in lung cancer. The overall study: There were objective responses in roughly 17% of patients, and 31% had disease control.

As for this clone: Its antigen remains unknown.

The germline CDR1 and CDR2 sequences are MNHNS and SASEGT. The CDR3 has 11 amino acids. The V and J ends lost 9 bases and 6 bases respectively, with 11 bases between them. Libraries were prepared by immunoSEQ multiplex PCR; TCRdb keeps only in-frame clonotypes and omits some of them. The sample lists some 45,000 clones, 76% seen once, with roughly 8% in the top ten. Whole-study findings and limits: Expansion of tumor-derived TCR clones was observed in blood after radiotherapy plus ipilimumab.

V is TRBV6-1 and J is TRBJ1-1, with D hard to call. This sample comprised peripheral blood, obtained from a patient treated with radiotherapy plus ipilimumab. This sequence originates from a human donor with non-small cell lung cancer who had stable disease on radiotherapy plus ipilimumab. The DNA for the CDR3 is TGTGCCAGTAAAAACTTTGCTGAAGCTTTCTTT. Its protein product is CASKNFAEAFF.